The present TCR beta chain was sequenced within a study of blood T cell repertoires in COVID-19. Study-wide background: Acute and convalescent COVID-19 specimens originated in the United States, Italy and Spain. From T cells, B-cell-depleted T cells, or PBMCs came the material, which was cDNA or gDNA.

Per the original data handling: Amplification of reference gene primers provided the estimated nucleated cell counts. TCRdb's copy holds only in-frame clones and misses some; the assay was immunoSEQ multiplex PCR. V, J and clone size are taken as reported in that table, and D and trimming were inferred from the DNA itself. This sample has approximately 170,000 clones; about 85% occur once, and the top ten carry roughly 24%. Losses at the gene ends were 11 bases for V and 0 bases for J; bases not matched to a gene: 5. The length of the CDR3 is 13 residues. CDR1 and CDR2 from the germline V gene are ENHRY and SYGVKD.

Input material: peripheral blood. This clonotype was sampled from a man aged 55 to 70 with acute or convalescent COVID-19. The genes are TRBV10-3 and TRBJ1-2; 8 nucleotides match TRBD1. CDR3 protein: CAAGQGSNYGYTF. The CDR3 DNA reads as TGTGCCGCCGGACAGGGCTCTAACTATGGCTACACCTTC.